Below, 4 T cell receptor beta chains from the same sample are listed, as sequenced in a study of blood T cell repertoires in COVID-19. Profiled with immunoSEQ multiplex PCR; TCRdb holds only in-frame clones, not every one. This table holds some 270,000 clones, roughly 88% found once. The sequenced material came from peripheral blood. The receptor source for this set is a human donor with COVID-19, enrolled during active disease. The donor label of this sample is uncertain.

The table lists this clone with a count of one. This chain uses TRBV5-1 with TRBJ2-1; 12 nucleotides agree with TRBD2. V gave up 0 bases and J gave up 7 bases; unmatched junction bases: 5. Germline CDR1 reads SGHRS; CDR2 reads YFSETQ. This CDR3 has 16 residues. In DNA form, the CDR3 reads TGCGCCAGCAGCTTGGGGGGGACTAGCGGGCTAAATGAGCAGTTCTTC. Its protein is CASSLGGTSGLNEQFF.

The chain employs TRBV6-1 and TRBJ1-5; D is perhaps TRBD1 (5 bases). This CDR3 has 15 residues. Germline V gene sequence: CDR1 MNHNS, CDR2 SASEGT. V lost 2 bases, J lost 3 bases, and 11 bases lay in between. DNA for the CDR3: TGTGCCAGCAGTGAAACTCGGGGGTACAATCAGCCCCAGCATTTT. The encoded protein is CASSETRGYNQPQHF.

V usage is TRBV10-3 and J usage is TRBJ1-4; no reliable D call. This CDR3 is built from 13 residues. Trimming left V 6 bases short and J 0 bases short, with 5 bases between. The V gene's germline CDR1 is ENHRY and CDR2 SYGVKD. This CDR3 reads CAIRTATNEKLFF. CDR3 coding DNA: TGTGCCATCAGAACAGCAACTAATGAAAAACTGTTTTTT.

The chain recombines TRBV7-8 with TRBJ1-5; D not resolved. V was trimmed by 1 base and J by 1 base, leaving 11 bases between them. The CDR3 runs to 16 residues. Germline CDR1 reads SGHVS; CDR2 reads FQNEAQ. The CDR3 here is CASSLGSPGSNQPQHF. The CDR3 region has the DNA TGTGCCAGCAGCTTAGGATCCCCCGGGAGCAATCAGCCCCAGCATTTT. The full variable domain, with the rest looked up from reference TRBV7-8 and TRBJ1-5, is GAGVSQSPRYKVAKRGQDVALRCDPISGHVSLFWYQQALGQGPEFLTYFQNEAQLDKSGLPSDRFFAERPEGSVSTLKIQRTQQEDSAVYLCASSLGSPGSNQPQHFGDGTRLSIL.